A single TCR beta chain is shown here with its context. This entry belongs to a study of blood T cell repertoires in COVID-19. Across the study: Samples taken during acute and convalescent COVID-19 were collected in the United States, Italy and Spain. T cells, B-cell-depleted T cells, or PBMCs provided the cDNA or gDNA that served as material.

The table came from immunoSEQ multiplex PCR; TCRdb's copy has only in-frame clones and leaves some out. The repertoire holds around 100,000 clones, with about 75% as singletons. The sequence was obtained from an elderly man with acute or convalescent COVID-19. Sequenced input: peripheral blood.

Here the CDR3 DNA reads TGTGCCAGCCCCCCTTCGGGTAATCAGCCCCAGCATTTT. Its translation is CASPPSGNQPQHF. The V gene is TRBV6-5, the J gene TRBJ1-5; D not resolved. The length of the CDR3 is 13 residues. Germline-derived CDR1 and CDR2 are MNHEY and SVGAGI. The V gene lost 8 bases and the J gene lost 4 bases, with 12 bases spanning the gap.